The source of this T cell receptor beta chain is a study of tumor and adjacent non-tumor tissue in lung cancer. Study context: The cohort had approximately 12 adenocarcinoma, a couple of squamous cell and 1 small cell patients. On average, productive TCRbeta reads reached roughly 4.2 million per sample. The study, taken as a whole, reports: Tumor repertoires had a smaller top 100 clone share than normal lung.

TCRbeta libraries were built with three rounds of nested PCR, modified from ARM-PCR. TCRdb reprocessed the multiplex PCR reads with MiXCR, giving one entry per CDR3 protein. The sample holds about 93,000 distinct CDR3 sequences, less than 75% seen once. This clonotype occurred a few times. The antigen is undetermined. A much larger clone sits a single nucleotide away, making a read error possible. This sample's RNA came from whole unsorted tissue. Germline V lookup: CDR1 MGHRA, CDR2 YSYEKL. The CDR3 has 12 residues. The J gene is TRBJ1-1, the V gene TRBV4-1, with no clear D. This sequence was found in a man in his sixties with non-small cell lung cancer. Input material: lung tumor tissue. CDR3 sequence (DNA): TGCACCAGCAGCCAAGGGCGAACTGAAGCTTTCTTT. It encodes CTSSQGRTEAFF.